This T cell receptor (beta chain) appears in the sequencing data of a study of blood T cells in healthy people across ages. Points from the study as a whole: A strong correlation was found between TCR beta diversity and the percentage of naive T cells.

A remark on this clonotype: Its antigen is currently unknown.

Next came a second PCR, run for about 6 to 11 cycles, which used a sample-barcoded 5' primer along with a J-beta primer mix. One entry per CDR3 protein, called by TCRdb with MiXCR from the 5' RACE reads. The repertoire holds about 500,000 distinct CDR3 sequences, with approximately 25% as singletons. Germline trimming cut 3 bases from V and 1 base from J; bases unmatched to any gene: 5. This CDR3 is built from 16 residues. Germline CDR1 and CDR2: SGHTS and YDEGEE. This same sample was also taken into another study, of T cells of mothers and their children. Per that study: Donation involved a few healthy Caucasian mothers and the six children that they had. Related mother-child pairs shared slightly more overlap than unrelated pairs, but the difference was non-significant.

V and J are TRBV5-8 and TRBJ1-5; 9 bases match TRBD1. The TCR comes from a boy aged 5-17 years in good health. Specimen: blood. Written as DNA, the CDR3 is TGTGCCAGCAGCTCGAACAGGGGGCTGAGCAATCAGCCCCAGCATTTT. Its translation: CASSSNRGLSNQPQHF.